This entry lists 20 T cell receptor beta chains sequenced from one sample in a study of control samples from healthy donors and cancer patients. The method was immunoSEQ multiplex PCR; TCRdb's version includes in-frame clones alone and lacks a portion of them. Here the sample spans approximately 190,000 clones, about nine tenths being singletons. The sequenced sample was blood. The receptor set was obtained from a man aged 30 to 39 in good health.

This chain joins TRBV27 and TRBJ2-7; D call uncertain. CDR3 size: 16 residues. Germline CDR1 reads MNHEY; CDR2 reads SMNVEV (reference sequence). With 6 bases removed from V and 1 base from J, the gap between germline ends came to 19 bases. The CDR3 DNA is TGTGCCAGCAGCCCGACCCCCTCTAGTGGATCCTACGAGCAGTACTTC. Translated: CASSPTPSSGSYEQYF.

The genes are TRBV20-1 and TRBJ2-2; D remains ambiguous. Germline CDR1 reads DFQATT; CDR2 reads SNEGSKA (reference sequence). The CDR3 totals 12 residues. V was shortened by 3 bases and J by 6 bases, with 8 bases between the two germline ends. The CDR3 DNA follows: TGCAGTGCTAGTGCCGGCGCCGGGGAGCTGTTTTTT. The encoded protein is CSASAGAGELFF.

V and J are TRBV27 and TRBJ1-5, with D possibly TRBD1 on 5 matching bases. This CDR3 contains 15 residues. V lost 5 bases to trimming and J lost 2 bases, with 13 bases between them. The germline V gene has CDR1 MNHEY and CDR2 SMNVEV (reference sequence). The CDR3 sequence is CASSPGVWGNQPQHF. In nucleotides, the CDR3 is TGTGCCAGCAGTCCGGGGGTTTGGGGCAATCAGCCCCAGCATTTT.

CDR3 DNA: TGTGCCAGTCTCTGTTCAGGGAGCCACGGCTACACCTTC. Amino acids: CASLCSGSHGYTF. The genes are TRBV9 and TRBJ1-2; D is perhaps TRBD1 (5 bases). Germline assignment: CDR1 SGDLS and CDR2 YYNGEE. There are 13 residues in the CDR3. V was clipped by 8 bases and J by 8 bases, with 19 bases between them.

The CDR3 sequence is CASSDRQAGANVLTF. The CDR3 DNA sequence: TGTGCCAGCAGTGACCGGCAGGCTGGGGCCAACGTCCTGACTTTC. V is TRBV2 and J is TRBJ2-6, with no clear D. The V end was cut by 3 bases, the J end by 2 bases, with 8 bases between. CDR3 length: 15 residues. Germline values: CDR1 SNHLY, CDR2 FYNNEI. Filled out from reference TRBV2 and TRBJ2-6, the complete variable domain reads EPEVTQTPSHQVTQMGQEVILRCVPISNHLYFYWYRQILGQKVEFLVSFYNNEISEKSEIFDDQFSVERPDGSNFTLKIRSTKLEDSAMYFCASSDRQAGANVLTFGAGSRLTVL.

The J gene is TRBJ1-2, the V gene TRBV2; D is possibly TRBD1 (6 bases). The V and J ends lost 8 bases and 7 bases respectively, with 14 bases between them. CDR1 is SNHLY, CDR2 FYNNEI, per germline. CDR3 length: 12 amino acids. The CDR3 loop reads CASDLAGAGYTF. CDR3 nucleotide sequence: TGTGCCAGCGACCTCGCAGGGGCTGGCTACACCTTC.

V and J are TRBV9 and TRBJ1-2, with D hard to call. The germline V and J ends were trimmed by 3 bases and 5 bases, with 5 bases remaining between them. The germline CDR1 and CDR2 sequences are SGDLS and YYNGEE. This CDR3 has 11 amino acids. In DNA form, the CDR3 reads TGTGCCAGCAGCGGACGATATGGCTACACCTTC. Amino acid sequence: CASSGRYGYTF.

This chain uses TRBV9 with TRBJ2-3; TRBD2 matches 11 bases. The CDR3 is made up of 16 amino acids. In germline, CDR1 is SGDLS, CDR2 YYNGEE. V trimming: 3 bases; J trimming: 2 bases; junction bases outside the gene matches: 5. For the CDR3, the DNA is TGTGCCAGCAGCGCTCGACTAGCGGGGCCCACAGATACGCAGTATTTT. It encodes CASSARLAGPTDTQYF.

J is TRBJ2-2 and V is TRBV7-3, with TRBD2 as a possible D gene (5 bases). The CDR3 has 16 amino acids. V lost 1 base, J lost 0 bases, and 9 bases lay in between. The germline gives CDR1 SGHTA, CDR2 FQGTGA. The CDR3 DNA follows: TGTGCCAGCAGCTTAAATTCGGGGTCGAACACCGGGGAGCTGTTTTTT. Amino acids: CASSLNSGSNTGELFF.

CDR3 coding DNA: TGTGCCATCAGCAACCGGGACGGAAGAAGCACAGATACGCAGTATTTT. Amino acid sequence: CAISNRDGRSTDTQYF. The rearrangement uses TRBV10-3 and TRBJ2-3; D might be TRBD1 or TRBD2, each matching 5 bases. The V gene lost 6 bases and the J gene lost 0 bases, with 16 bases spanning the gap. Germline V CDR1 and CDR2: ENHRY, SYGVKD. The CDR3 is made up of 16 amino acids.

This chain uses TRBV5-1 with TRBJ1-1; D remains unclear. This CDR3 is 16 amino acids long. Germline CDR1 is SGHRS and CDR2 is YFSETQ. The germline V and J ends were trimmed by 2 bases and 1 base, with 15 bases remaining between them. The CDR3 spells CASSFLVDESNTEAFF. CDR3 sequence (DNA): TGCGCCAGCAGCTTTTTAGTAGACGAGTCGAACACTGAAGCTTTCTTT.

The chain links TRBV29-1 to TRBJ2-7; possibly TRBD1 or TRBD2 for D (5 bases each). The germline gives CDR1 SQVTM, CDR2 ANQGSEA. The CDR3 length is 14 residues. With 5 bases removed from V and 2 bases from J, the gap between germline ends came to 16 bases. This CDR3 is CSVLHTGRTYEQYF. The DNA of the CDR3 is TGCAGCGTTTTACATACGGGGCGGACCTACGAGCAGTACTTC.

V gene TRBV30 combines with J gene TRBJ2-7, with a weak D call TRBD2 (5 bases). The germline V gene encodes CDR1 GTSNPN and CDR2 SVGIG (reference sequence). V was clipped by 6 bases and J by 6 bases, with 21 bases between them. The CDR3 has 14 residues. The CDR3 nucleotides are TGTGCCTGTTTCGTCCGCGGGCTAGCAAGCGAGCAGTACTTC. Its translation: CACFVRGLASEQYF.

The chain uses TRBV27 and TRBJ2-7, with 7 bases identical to TRBD1. The CDR3 loop spans 13 amino acids. V was clipped by 7 bases and J by 1 base; unmatched bases: 4. Germline assignment: CDR1 MNHEY and CDR2 SMNVEV (reference sequence). The CDR3 DNA reads TGTGCCAGCACGTCGGGACAGTCCTACGAGCAGTACTTC. Protein product: CASTSGQSYEQYF.

The CDR3 loop reads CASSSGTSGGTTDTQYF. DNA for the CDR3: TGCGCCAGCAGCTCCGGGACTAGCGGGGGAACCACAGATACGCAGTATTTT. The chain is built from TRBV5-1 and TRBJ2-3, with 14 bases lining up with TRBD2. CDR1 is SGHRS and CDR2 is YFSETQ in the germline V gene. The V segment lost 3 bases and the J segment 2 bases; nucleotides outside the gene matches: 5. This CDR3 spans 17 amino acids. Supplemented by reference TRBV5-1 and TRBJ2-3, the full variable domain reads KAGVTQTPRYLIKTRGQQVTLSCSPISGHRSVSWYQQTPGQGLQFLFEYFSETQRNKGNFPGRFSGRQFSNSRSEMNVSTLELGDSALYLCASSSGTSGGTTDTQYFGPGTRLTVL.

The V call is TRBV4-1, the J call TRBJ2-7, with 7 bases identical to TRBD1. CDR3 length equals 17 residues. J lost 2 bases, V lost 2 bases, and 12 bases had no gene match. Germline loops: CDR1 MGHRA, CDR2 YSYEKL. The CDR3 loop reads CASSQPLGAGGTYEQYF. The CDR3 bases are TGCGCCAGCAGCCAACCCCTCGGGGCAGGGGGAACCTACGAGCAGTACTTC.

This chain links TRBV11-2 with TRBJ2-7, with 7 bases lining up with TRBD2. Germline loops: CDR1 SGHAT, CDR2 FQNNGV. Trimming took 2 bases from V and 7 from J; bases not matched to a gene: 11. The CDR3 is made up of 15 amino acids. The CDR3 sequence: CASSLPAGPRGEQYF. Written as DNA, the CDR3 is TGTGCCAGCAGCTTACCAGCGGGGCCCCGTGGTGAGCAGTACTTC.

The rearrangement uses TRBV30 and TRBJ2-1, with no clear D. V shed 0 bases and J shed 5 bases, with 11 bases lying between them. CDR1 and CDR2 from the germline V gene are GTSNPN and SVGIG (reference sequence). The CDR3 runs to 14 residues. The CDR3 sequence is CAWSVGGGHNEQFF. The CDR3 nucleotides read TGTGCCTGGAGTGTAGGCGGCGGCCACAATGAGCAGTTCTTC.

The rearrangement joins TRBV10-1 to TRBJ2-2, with 11 nucleotides matching TRBD1. Trimming took 2 bases from V and 6 from J; bases not matched to a gene: 5. The CDR3 has 16 residues. Per the germline V gene, CDR1 is WNHNN and CDR2 is SYGVQD (reference sequence). In DNA form, the CDR3 reads TGCGCCAGCAGTGAGGTGGACAGGGGGCGGTCCGGGGAGCTGTTTTTT. Translated: CASSEVDRGRSGELFF.

The J gene is TRBJ1-4, the V gene TRBV12-3 or TRBV12-4, with D unclear. The CDR3 has 13 amino acids. Trimming took off 8 bases at V and 10 bases at J, with 17 bases between the two ends. The CDR3 sequence is CASGEPGIGKLFF. In DNA form, the CDR3 reads TGTGCCAGCGGCGAGCCGGGAATAGGAAAACTGTTTTTT.